This TCR beta chain came from a study of graft-versus-host responses after intestinal transplantation. Profiled with immunoSEQ multiplex PCR; TCRdb holds only in-frame clones, not every one. In the table there are about 82,000 clones, about nine tenths of which are singletons. Findings and limits, study-wide: Graft-versus-host to host-versus-graft clonal ratios in allografts were high in patients with graft-donor T cell macrochimerism. Declining HvG levels early post-transplant were linked to peak circulating GvH clone levels.

Regarding this clone: Its antigen remains unidentified.

Trimming took 3 bases from V and 1 from J, leaving 12 bases between them. This CDR3 has 15 amino acids. The germline CDR1 and CDR2 sequences are SGHDN and FVKESK. The chain links TRBV14 to TRBJ1-1; D may be TRBD1 (6 bases). Sequences were derived from unstimulated CD4+ T cells sorted from spleen or lymph node cells, sampled before intestinal transplant. The receptor's source is a human donor who received an intestinal transplant. DNA of the CDR3: TGTGCCAGCAGCCAGGGGGCAGGAACGAACACTGAAGCTTTCTTT. Amino acids: CASSQGAGTNTEAFF.